This T cell receptor beta chain was captured in a study of graft-versus-host responses after intestinal transplantation. On the study more broadly: Each of the recipients got a multivisceral, liver-intestinal, or isolated intestinal transplant.

The repertoire was sequenced with immunoSEQ multiplex PCR; TCRdb's copy has only in-frame clones and lacks some. Here the sample spans more than 100,000 clones, 90% to 95% being singletons. V lost 3 bases and J 5 bases, leaving 17 bases between the germline ends. The CDR3 totals 16 residues. From germline, CDR1 is LNHDA and CDR2 SQIVND (reference sequence). To note about this clone: Its antigen is not known.

The starting material was unstimulated CD8+ T cells sorted from spleen or lymph node cells, obtained before intestinal transplant. This chain uses TRBV19 with TRBJ1-5, with D perhaps TRBD1 (5 bases). The sequence came from a human donor who received an intestinal transplant. In DNA, the CDR3 is TGTGCCAGTAGTATGGGGGGGTCCCCAGGATATCAGCCCCAGCATTTT. Its translation: CASSMGGSPGYQPQHF.